The T cell receptor beta chain under discussion was sequenced for a study of T cells in Graves' hyperthyroidism and ophthalmopathy. Graves' hyperthyroidism showing no ophthalmopathy progression within 18 months was considered stable. Extraction of PBMCs used roughly 9.4 ml of fresh peripheral blood. The length of the CDR3 is 13 residues. Germline CDR1 reads DFQATT; CDR2 reads SNEGSKA (reference sequence). V lost 2 bases to trimming and J lost 5 bases, with 11 bases between them. Authors of the study amplified TCR beta CDR3 regions from RNA transcripts. During a first-round RT-PCR of the TCR CDR3, the HTBI primer set was used. TCRdb analysed the multiplex PCR reads with MiXCR anew, one entry per CDR3 protein. The data contain hundreds of thousands of distinct CDR3 sequences, 16% of them singletons. This clonotype was seen at least ten times.

This chain links TRBV20-1 with TRBJ2-3; D perhaps matches TRBD1 (6 bases). The TCR sequence derives from a woman under 30 with Graves' hyperthyroidism. Specimen: blood. The CDR3 DNA sequence: TGCAGTGCTAGACAGGGGAAGAGAGATACGCAGTATTTT. This encodes CSARQGKRDTQYF.